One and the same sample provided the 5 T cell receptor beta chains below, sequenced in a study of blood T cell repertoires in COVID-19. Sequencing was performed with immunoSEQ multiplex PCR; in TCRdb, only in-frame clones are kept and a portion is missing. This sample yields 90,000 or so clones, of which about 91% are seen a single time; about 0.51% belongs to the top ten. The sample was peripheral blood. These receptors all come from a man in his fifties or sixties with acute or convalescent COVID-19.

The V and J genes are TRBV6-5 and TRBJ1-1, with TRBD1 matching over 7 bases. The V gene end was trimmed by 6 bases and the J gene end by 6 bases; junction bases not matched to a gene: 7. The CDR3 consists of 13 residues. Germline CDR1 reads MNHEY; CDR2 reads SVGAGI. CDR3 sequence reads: CASSPDRAPEAFF. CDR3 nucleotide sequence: TGTGCCAGCAGCCCAGACAGGGCGCCTGAAGCTTTCTTT.

CDR3: CASSDRGAGNTIYF. CDR3 bases: TGCGCCAGCAGCGACAGGGGTGCTGGAAACACCATATATTTT. The rearrangement joins TRBV5-1 to TRBJ1-3, with TRBD1 identical over 8 bases. J lost 2 bases, V lost 4 bases, and 2 bases had no gene match. CDR3 size: 14 residues. Germline V lookup: CDR1 SGHRS, CDR2 YFSETQ.

CDR3 in amino acids: CASSLVTGKPTDTQYF. As DNA, the CDR3 is TGTGCCAGCAGCTTAGTAACCGGGAAACCCACAGATACGCAGTATTTT. This chain links TRBV7-8 with TRBJ2-3; tentatively, D is TRBD2 (5 bases). The CDR3 has 16 residues. The V end lost 1 base, the J end lost 2 bases, and 13 bases lay between the germline ends. Germline lookup yields CDR1 SGHVS and CDR2 FQNEAQ.

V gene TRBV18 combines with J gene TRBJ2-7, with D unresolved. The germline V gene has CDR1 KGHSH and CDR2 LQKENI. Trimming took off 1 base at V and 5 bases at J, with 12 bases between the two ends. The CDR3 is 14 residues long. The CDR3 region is CASSPLLLVNEQYF. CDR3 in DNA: TGTGCCAGCTCACCACTACTACTTGTTAACGAGCAGTACTTC. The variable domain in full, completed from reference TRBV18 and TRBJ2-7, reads NAGVMQNPRHLVRRRGQEARLRCSPMKGHSHVYWYRQLPEEGLKFMVYLQKENIIDESGMPKERFSAEFPKEGPSILRIQQVVRGDSAAYFCASSPLLLVNEQYFGPGTRLTVT.

The CDR3 here is CASSQDPGSSYEQYF. The DNA of the CDR3 is TGTGCCAGCAGCCAAGACCCCGGGAGCTCCTACGAGCAGTACTTC. The gene calls are TRBV3-1 (or the pseudogene TRBV3-2) and TRBJ2-7; possible D gene TRBD2, 6 bases. The germline V gene encodes CDR1 LGHDT and CDR2 YNNKEL (reference sequence). V gave up 0 bases and J gave up 0 bases, with 9 bases separating them. The CDR3 has 15 residues.